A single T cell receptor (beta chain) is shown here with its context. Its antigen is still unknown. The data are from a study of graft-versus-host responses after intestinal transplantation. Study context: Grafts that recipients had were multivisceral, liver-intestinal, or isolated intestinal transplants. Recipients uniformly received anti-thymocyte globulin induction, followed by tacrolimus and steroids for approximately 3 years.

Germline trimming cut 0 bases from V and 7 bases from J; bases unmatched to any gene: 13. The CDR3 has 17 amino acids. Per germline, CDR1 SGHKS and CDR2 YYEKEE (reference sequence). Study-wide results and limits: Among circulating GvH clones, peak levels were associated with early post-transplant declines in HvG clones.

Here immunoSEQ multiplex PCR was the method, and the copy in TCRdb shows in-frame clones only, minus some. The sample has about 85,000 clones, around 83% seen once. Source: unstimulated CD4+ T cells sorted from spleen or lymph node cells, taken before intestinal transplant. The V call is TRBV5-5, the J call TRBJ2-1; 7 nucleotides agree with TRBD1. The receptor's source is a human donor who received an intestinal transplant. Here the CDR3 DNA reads TGTGCCAGCAGCTTGGAGGGCCCGGGACAGAGTAAAAATGAGCAGTTCTTC. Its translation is CASSLEGPGQSKNEQFF.